These 8 T cell receptor beta chains were all obtained from the same sample, sequenced in a study of prognosis after radiotherapy for stage I lung cancer. Amplicons of TCR beta CDR3 were generated from genomic DNA by two-round multiplex PCR. Amplification during the initial PCR round employed primers specific to each TRBV and TRBJ gene. TCRdb used MiXCR to reprocess the multiplex PCR reads, holding one entry per CDR3 protein. The sample consists of approximately 13,000 distinct CDR3 sequences, 30% to 40% of them appearing once. The sequences come from PBMCs, collected before or after stereotactic body radiation therapy (not recorded which). Receptor source: a donor aged 50 or older with non-small cell lung cancer.

The V gene is TRBV28, the J gene TRBJ1-2, with a weak D call TRBD1 (6 bases). Per germline, CDR1 MDHEN and CDR2 SYDVKM. The CDR3 spans 13 residues. Trimming shortened V by 3 bases and J by 7 bases, and 12 bases separated the two germline ends. The CDR3 sequence is CASSFQGGLGYTF. The CDR3 region has the DNA TGTGCCAGCAGTTTTCAAGGGGGGCTTGGCTACACCTTC.

This clonotype was counted at least ten times. This chain connects TRBV11-3 to TRBJ2-7, with D perhaps TRBD2 (6 bases). There are 14 residues in the CDR3. CDR1 SGHNT and CDR2 YENEEA come from the germline V gene. V was cut by 3 bases and J by 7 bases, with 16 bases left in between. CDR3 region: CASSLGGGATEQYF. The DNA of the CDR3 is TGTGCCAGCAGCTTGGGAGGAGGGGCTACTGAGCAGTACTTC.

This clonotype is deemed medium-sized. This chain joins TRBV20-1 and TRBJ2-3, with unresolved D. Trimming removed 3 bases at V and 0 bases at J, with 10 bases between. From germline, CDR1 is DFQATT and CDR2 SNEGSKA (reference sequence). The CDR3 extends over 14 amino acids. CDR3 DNA sequence: TGCAGTGCTAGTCTGGGCTACAGCACAGATACGCAGTATTTT. It encodes CSASLGYSTDTQYF.

This clonotype was seen many times. The rearrangement uses TRBV5-1 and TRBJ2-1; 9 bases agree with TRBD2. The length of the CDR3 is 17 residues. V gave up 7 bases and J gave up 4 bases; unmatched junction bases: 15. The germline CDR1 and CDR2 sequences are SGHRS and YFSETQ. The CDR3 is CASGTTRGSGGYNEQFF. CDR3 in DNA: TGCGCCAGCGGCACCACCCGGGGGAGCGGGGGGTACAATGAGCAGTTCTTC.

This clonotype was counted many times. The chain uses TRBV4-1 and TRBJ2-1, with 15 positions matching TRBD2. The CDR3 sequence is 19 residues long. Germline CDR1 reads MGHRA; CDR2 reads YSYEKL. The J segment lost 2 bases and the V segment lost 3 bases, leaving 8 bases of the junction unmatched. The CDR3 coding sequence is TGCGCCAGCAGCCATCTCGGACTAGCGGGAGGGTACGCCTACAATGAGCAGTTCTTC. Its translation: CASSHLGLAGGYAYNEQFF.

This clonotype was found many times. The V call is TRBV19, the J call TRBJ2-5; D is undetermined. Looked up from germline, CDR1 is LNHDA and CDR2 is SQIVND (reference sequence). This CDR3 spans 16 amino acids. Deletions cut 5 bases from V and 2 bases from J, with 18 bases between. In DNA, the CDR3 is TGTGCCAGTAGTCAGCCCCAAGGCCAGTATCAAGAGACCCAGTACTTC. It is translated as CASSQPQGQYQETQYF.

The sample holds a few counts of this clonotype. A single base separates this from a much larger clone, so it may be a read error. This CDR3 is missing its conserved last phenylalanine or tryptophan, likely due to a read error. V usage is TRBV9 and J usage is TRBJ2-4; 7 nucleotides align to TRBD2. This CDR3 region has 16 residues. The germline V gene has CDR1 SGDLS and CDR2 YYNGEE. The ends lost 3 bases at V and 0 bases at J; junction bases unmatched: 6. In DNA, the CDR3 is TGTGCCAGCAGCGCCCGGGGGGATATAGCCAAAAACATTCAGTACCTC. Its protein is CASSARGDIAKNIQYL.

The chain recombines TRBV6-5 with TRBJ2-7, with D uncertain. V lost 2 bases to trimming and J lost 5 bases, with 4 bases between them. Germline CDR1 is MNHEY and CDR2 is SVGAGI. The CDR3 is 11 residues long. CDR3 in amino acids: CASSYPDEQYF. Written as DNA, the CDR3 is TGTGCCAGCAGTTACCCCGACGAGCAGTACTTC.